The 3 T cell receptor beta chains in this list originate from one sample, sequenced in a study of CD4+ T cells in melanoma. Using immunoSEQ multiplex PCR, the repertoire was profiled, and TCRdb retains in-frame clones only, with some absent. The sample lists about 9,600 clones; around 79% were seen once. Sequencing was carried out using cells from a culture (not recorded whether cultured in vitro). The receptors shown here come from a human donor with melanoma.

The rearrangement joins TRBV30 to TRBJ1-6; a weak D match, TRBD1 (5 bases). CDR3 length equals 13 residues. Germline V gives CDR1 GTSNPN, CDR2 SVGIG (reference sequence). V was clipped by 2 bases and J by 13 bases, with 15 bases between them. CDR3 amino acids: CAWSSTGSAPLHF. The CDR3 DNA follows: TGTGCCTGGAGTAGCACAGGCTCAGCGCCCCTCCACTTT.

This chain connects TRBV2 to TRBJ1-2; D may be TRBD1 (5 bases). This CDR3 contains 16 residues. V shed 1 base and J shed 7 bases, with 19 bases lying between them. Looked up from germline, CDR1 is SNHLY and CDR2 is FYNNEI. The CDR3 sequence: CASSEGRGIKASGYTF. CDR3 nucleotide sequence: TGTGCCAGCAGTGAAGGGAGGGGAATCAAAGCGAGTGGCTACACCTTC.

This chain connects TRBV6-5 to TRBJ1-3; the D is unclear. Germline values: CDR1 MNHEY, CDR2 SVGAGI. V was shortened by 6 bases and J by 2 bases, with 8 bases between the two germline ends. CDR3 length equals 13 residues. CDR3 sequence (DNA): TGTGCCAGCAGGCGACACACTGGAAACACCATATATTTT. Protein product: CASRRHTGNTIYF.